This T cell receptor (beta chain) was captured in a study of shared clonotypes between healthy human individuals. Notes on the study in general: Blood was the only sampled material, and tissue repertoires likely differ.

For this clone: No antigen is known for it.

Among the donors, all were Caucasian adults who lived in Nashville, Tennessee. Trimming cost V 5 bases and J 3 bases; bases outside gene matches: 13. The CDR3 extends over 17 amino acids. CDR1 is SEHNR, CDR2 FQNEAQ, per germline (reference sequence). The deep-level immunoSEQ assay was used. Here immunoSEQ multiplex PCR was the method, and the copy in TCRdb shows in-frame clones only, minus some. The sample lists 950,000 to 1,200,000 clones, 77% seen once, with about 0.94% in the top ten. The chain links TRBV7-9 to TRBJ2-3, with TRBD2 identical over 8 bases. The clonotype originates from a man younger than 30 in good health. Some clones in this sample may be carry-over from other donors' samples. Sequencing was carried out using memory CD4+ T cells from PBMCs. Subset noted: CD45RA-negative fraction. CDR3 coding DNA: TGTGCCAGCAGCCCCGGGGCCGGCGAGCGGGGGACAGATACGCAGTATTTT. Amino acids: CASSPGAGERGTDTQYF.